These T cell receptor beta chains were read from a single sample in a study of cytomegalovirus exposure and HLA in healthy donors. The data were produced by immunoSEQ multiplex PCR, yet TCRdb's version contains in-frame clones alone and is incomplete. In all, the sample yields some 200,000 clones. Specimen: PBMCs. These receptors were obtained from a woman aged 18 to 35 in good health and CMV-seropositive. Each CDR3 is given with its conserved first and last residue. D genes are given only for firm matches.

V gene	J gene	D gene	CDR3 protein	CDR3 DNA
TRBV5-1	TRBJ2-3	TRBD2	CASKRGSGGTTPWADTQYF	TGCGCCAGCAAGAGGGGTAGCGGGGGTACAACTCCTTGGGCAGATACGCAGTATTTT
TRBV29-1	TRBJ2-6	NA	CSVSLSSGANVLTF	TGCAGCGTTTCGCTGAGCTCTGGGGCCAACGTCCTGACTTTC
TRBV2	TRBJ2-3	TRBD2	CASRLLAGADTQYF	TGTGCCAGCAGGTTACTAGCGGGGGCAGATACGCAGTATTTT
TRBV6-6	TRBJ2-7	TRBD1	CASSQGVTSVYEQYF	TGTGCCAGCAGTCAGGGGGTTACGTCGGTATACGAGCAGTACTTC
TRBV15	TRBJ2-1	NA	CATSRRPGTPDEQFF	TGTGCCACCAGCCGCCGTCCCGGTACGCCCGATGAGCAGTTCTTC
TRBV2	TRBJ1-5	NA	CASSEGQISNQPQHF	TGTGCCAGCAGCGAAGGACAGATTAGCAATCAGCCCCAGCATTTT
TRBV7-2	TRBJ1-4	NA	CASSLGGVSEKLFF	TGTGCCAGCAGCTTAGGAGGAGTAAGTGAAAAACTGTTTTTT
TRBV5-5	TRBJ2-7	TRBD2	CASSPDGRGYEQYF	TGTGCCAGCAGTCCCGATGGGAGGGGCTACGAGCAGTACTTC
TRBV30	TRBJ2-3	NA	CAWSPSYTDTQYF	TGTGCCTGGAGCCCCTCCTACACAGATACGCAGTATTTT
TRBV4-3	TRBJ1-4	TRBD1	CASSQGDRDNEKLFF	TGCGCCAGCAGCCAAGGGGACAGAGATAATGAAAAACTGTTTTTT
TRBV7-9	TRBJ2-7	NA	CASSMAGFTYEQYF	TGTGCCAGCAGCATGGCGGGGTTCACCTACGAGCAGTACTTC
TRBV19	TRBJ2-1	NA	CASSIVGTPNNEQFF	TGTGCCAGTAGTATAGTGGGGACACCGAACAATGAGCAGTTCTTC
TRBV6-1	TRBJ1-1	TRBD1	CASSDWTGYTEAFF	TGTGCCAGCAGTGACTGGACAGGGTACACTGAAGCTTTCTTT
TRBV5-1	TRBJ1-3	NA	CASSLLTGSGNTIYF	TGCGCCAGCAGCTTGCTGACAGGTTCTGGAAACACCATATATTTT
TRBV6-5	TRBJ2-7	NA	CASSYSPGQYEQYF	TGTGCCAGCAGTTACTCACCGGGACAATACGAGCAGTACTTC
TRBV19	TRBJ2-5	TRBD2	CASSSRLAGAKETQYF	TGTGCCAGTAGTAGTCGGCTAGCGGGAGCTAAGGAGACCCAGTACTTC
TRBV2	TRBJ2-7	TRBD2	CASSETSGRALEQYF	TGTGCCAGCAGTGAAACCAGCGGGAGGGCCCTCGAGCAGTACTTC
TRBV5-1	TRBJ2-7	TRBD2	CASSLFSGSGYEQYF	TGCGCCAGCAGCTTATTTAGCGGGAGTGGGTACGAGCAGTACTTC
TRBV11-2	TRBJ2-7	NA	CASSLSFPYEQYF	TGTGCCAGCAGCTTATCCTTTCCCTACGAGCAGTACTTC
TRBV13	TRBJ1-1	NA	CASSRRTEAFF	TGTGCCAGCAGCAGGAGGACTGAAGCTTTCTTT
TRBV11-2	TRBJ2-7	TRBD2	CASSLGLAGEEYF	TGTGCCAGCAGCCTGGGACTAGCGGGAGAGGAGTACTTC
TRBV7-2	TRBJ1-1	NA	CASTPNGMNTEAFF	TGTGCCAGCACCCCGAACGGGATGAACACTGAAGCTTTCTTT
TRBV28	TRBJ1-5	NA	CASSRVRQPQHF	TGTGCCAGCAGCAGAGTCAGGCAGCCCCAGCATTTT
TRBV4-2	TRBJ1-1	TRBD1	CASSQGLGQGSTEAFF	TGTGCCAGCAGCCAAGGCCTGGGACAGGGGAGCACTGAAGCTTTCTTT
TRBV7-2	TRBJ2-2	TRBD2	CASSLAASGRNGELFF	TGTGCCAGCAGCTTAGCGGCTAGCGGGCGGAACGGGGAGCTGTTTTTT
TRBV5-1	TRBJ2-7	TRBD1	CASSWTDRVYDEQYF	TGCGCCAGCAGCTGGACGGACAGGGTGTATGACGAGCAGTACTTC
TRBV18	TRBJ1-1	TRBD1	CASSPPGQGRLEAFF	TGTGCCAGCTCACCGCCGGGACAGGGAAGACTTGAAGCTTTCTTT
TRBV30	TRBJ1-6	TRBD1	CAWSVGGTVNSPLHF	TGTGCCTGGAGTGTAGGGGGGACAGTTAATTCACCCCTCCACTTT
TRBV4-2	TRBJ2-1	NA	CASSWRDEQFF	TGTGCCAGCAGCTGGAGGGATGAGCAGTTCTTC
TRBV2	TRBJ2-3	TRBD2	CASSDRLAGVDTQYF	TGTGCCAGCAGTGATCGACTAGCGGGGGTAGATACGCAGTATTTT
TRBV5-1	TRBJ1-2	NA	CASSYDTSYGYTF	TGCGCCAGCAGTTACGACACAAGCTATGGCTACACCTTC
TRBV6-6	TRBJ1-2	TRBD1	CASSYGTGGDGYGYTF	TGTGCCAGCAGTTACGGGACAGGGGGCGACGGCTATGGCTACACCTTC
TRBV28	TRBJ1-1	NA	CAGSSSGEGTLNTEAFF	TGTGCCGGCAGTAGTAGCGGGGAAGGGACTTTGAACACTGAAGCTTTCTTT
TRBV7-9	TRBJ2-3	TRBD2	CASSLAPSGGATDTQYF	TGTGCCAGCAGCTTAGCCCCTAGCGGGGGGGCGACAGATACGCAGTATTTT
TRBV7-9	TRBJ2-7	TRBD1	CASNTGTGHDEQYF	TGTGCCAGCAATACCGGGACAGGGCACGACGAGCAGTACTTC
TRBV5-1	TRBJ1-2	TRBD1	CASSSSNRGYGYTF	TGCGCCAGCAGCTCGTCAAACAGGGGCTATGGCTACACCTTC
TRBV7-7	TRBJ2-5	NA	CASSSISETQYF	TGTGCTAGCAGTAGCATCTCGGAGACCCAGTACTTC
TRBV18	TRBJ2-7	NA	CASSPPGTYEQYF	TGTGCCAGCTCACCCCCAGGGACCTACGAGCAGTACTTC
TRBV2	TRBJ2-7	NA	CASRFTGRNSYEQYF	TGTGCCAGCAGATTTACAGGGCGTAACTCCTACGAGCAGTACTTC
TRBV6-6	TRBJ1-5	NA	CASKEQGNQPQHF	TGTGCCAGCAAAGAACAGGGAAATCAGCCCCAGCATTTT
TRBV25-1	TRBJ1-3	TRBD1	CASKKTGTGNTIYF	TGTGCCAGCAAGAAGACAGGGACTGGAAACACCATATATTTT
TRBV5-6	TRBJ1-1	NA	CASSSRVGTEAFF	TGTGCCAGCAGCTCCAGGGTGGGCACTGAAGCTTTCTTT
TRBV2	TRBJ2-7	NA	CASSEEIEQNYEQYF	TGTGCCAGCAGTGAGGAAATAGAACAGAATTACGAGCAGTACTTC
TRBV12-5	TRBJ2-1	NA	CASGIFDEQFF	TGTGCTAGTGGAATCTTCGATGAGCAGTTCTTC
TRBV5-1	TRBJ2-3	TRBD1	CASSTSPGQGTATQYF	TGCGCCAGCAGCACCTCTCCGGGACAGGGGACTGCTACGCAGTATTTT
TRBV5-1	TRBJ2-1	TRBD2	CASSPSGIIDEQFF	TGCGCCAGCAGCCCTAGCGGGATTATAGATGAGCAGTTCTTC
TRBV5-1	TRBJ1-1	NA	CASSLGSYTEAFF	TGCGCCAGCAGCTTGGGGAGTTACACTGAAGCTTTCTTT
TRBV7-9	TRBJ1-2	TRBD1	CASSRGTDYNYGYTF	TGTGCCAGCAGCCGCGGGACAGACTATAACTATGGCTACACCTTC
TRBV7-2	TRBJ2-2	NA	CASSGKGLPTGELFF	TGTGCCAGCAGCGGGAAGGGGCTCCCCACCGGGGAGCTGTTTTTT
TRBV7-9	TRBJ2-7	TRBD2	CASSQGLAGPSQYF	TGTGCCAGCAGCCAGGGACTAGCGGGACCATCTCAGTACTTC
TRBV7-8	TRBJ1-6	NA	CASSPQSPLTDSPLHF	TGTGCCAGCAGCCCTCAGTCTCCGCTAACAGATTCACCCCTCCACTTT
TRBV11-2	TRBJ2-2	TRBD2	CASSVSPRGSAGELFF	TGTGCCAGCAGCGTATCTCCACGCGGGAGCGCCGGGGAGCTGTTTTTT
TRBV7-6	TRBJ2-3	NA	CASSLRDTQYF	TGTGCCAGCAGCTTACGAGATACGCAGTATTTT
TRBV12-5	TRBJ1-1	NA	CASGLGAMTEAFF	TGTGCTAGTGGTTTGGGCGCTATGACTGAAGCTTTCTTT
TRBV4-2	TRBJ1-1	NA	CASSQDSKNTEAFF	TGTGCCAGCAGCCAAGATTCCAAGAACACTGAAGCTTTCTTT
TRBV14	TRBJ1-6	NA	CASSLVQGNSPLHF	TGTGCCAGCAGCTTGGTACAGGGAAATTCACCCCTCCACTTT
TRBV19	TRBJ1-5	TRBD1	CASSPYGTGVGQPQHF	TGTGCCAGTAGTCCTTACGGGACAGGGGTCGGACAGCCCCAGCATTTT
TRBV5-1	TRBJ2-3	TRBD2	CASSLNAGGPGDTQYF	TGCGCCAGCAGCTTGAATGCGGGGGGGCCTGGCGATACGCAGTATTTT
TRBV5-6	TRBJ1-2	NA	CASSSEQGFYGYTF	TGTGCCAGCAGCTCCGAACAGGGATTCTATGGCTACACCTTC